This TCR beta chain was identified in a study of cytomegalovirus exposure and HLA in healthy donors. CDR3 length: 15 residues. CDR1 is SNHLY, CDR2 FYNNEI, per germline. The V end was cut by 0 bases, the J end by 5 bases, with 8 bases between. Points on this clone: The antigen is unknown.

Both 60 Vbeta primers and 13 Jbeta primers went into the PCR. The repertoire was sequenced with immunoSEQ multiplex PCR; TCRdb's copy has only in-frame clones and lacks some. The sample has over 150,000 clones; roughly 78% are singletons. Regarding the study as a whole: Presence/absence analyses supposed approximately even sequencing depth among donors. Certain indistinguishable V segments, among them TRBV6-2 and TRBV6-3, were excluded. An analysis that came later showed most CMV-associated TCR beta chains appearing HLA-restricted.

The sequencing input was PBMCs. This sequence was found in a girl aged 5 to 17 in good health and CMV-seropositive. The chain recombines TRBV2 with TRBJ1-6; D is ambiguous. The CDR3 region is CASSEARPDNSPLHF. The CDR3 region has the DNA TGTGCCAGCAGTGAAGCGCGGCCGGATAATTCACCCCTCCACTTT.